These T cell receptor beta chains were read from a single sample in a study of T cell responses to AZD1222 COVID-19 vaccine. This table comes from immunoSEQ multiplex PCR, and its TCRdb copy is limited to in-frame clones, with some not included. The sample holds fewer than 120,000 clones, about 94% seen once. The material sequenced was peripheral blood, taken 28 days after the second AZD1222 dose. The receptors were sampled from an adult who received the AZD1222 COVID-19 vaccine. CDR3s include the opening cysteine and the closing phenylalanine or tryptophan. A D gene is named only where the DNA matches it firmly. Only part of the rows carry a size: once, few, many, or a class if the clone is expanded.

>TRBJ1-2|TRBV5-1|-|-
TGCGCCAGCAGCTTGGGACAGAGGAATGGCTACACCTTC
CASSLGQRNGYTF
>TRBJ2-5|TRBV3-1/TRBV3-2|TRBD2|-
TGTGCCAGCAGCCTCGGGACTACCTACAAAGAGACCCAGTACTTC
CASSLGTTYKETQYF
>TRBJ1-2|TRBV7-9|-|-
TGTGCCAGCAGCTTAGCGAGTACTACCTATGGCTACACCTTC
CASSLASTTYGYTF
>TRBJ1-1|TRBV6-6|-|-
TGTGCCAGCAGTTACGCCGCGGAAGAAGCTTTCTTT
CASSYAAEEAFF
>TRBJ2-3|TRBV6-4|-|-
TGTGCCAGCAGTGACGGACAGCACACAGATACGCAGTATTTT
CASSDGQHTDTQYF
>TRBJ2-5|TRBV11-2|-|once
TGTGCCAGCAGCACACAGTTAGCCCAAGAGACCCAGTACTTC
CASSTQLAQETQYF
>TRBJ2-5|TRBV7-6|TRBD1|-
TGTGCCAGCAGCTTAGGATTGACAGGGCCGGGGGAGACCCAGTACTTC
CASSLGLTGPGETQYF
>TRBJ2-1|TRBV29-1|-|once
TGCAGCGTATGGGTTCCGGGCAATGAGCAGTTCTTC
CSVWVPGNEQFF
>TRBJ1-1|TRBV10-3|-|-
TGTGCCATCAGTTGGTGGGGGGGACCTTACACTGAAGCTTTCTTT
CAISWWGGPYTEAFF
>TRBJ1-2|TRBV4-1|-|-
TGCGCCAGCAGCAGTCCCTTGCGGGCAGGCGATGGCTACACCTTC
CASSSPLRAGDGYTF
>TRBJ1-1|TRBV2|-|-
TGTGCCAGCAACCGGGGCCAAATGAACACTGAAGCTTTCTTT
CASNRGQMNTEAFF
>TRBJ1-3|TRBV12-5|TRBD1|once
TGTGCTAGTGGTTTGGGGGTGACAGGGGGTTACTCTGGAAACACCATATATTTT
CASGLGVTGGYSGNTIYF
>TRBJ2-1|TRBV9|-|once
TGTGCCAGCAGCGTAGGGCGACTGCACTCCTACAATGAGCAGTTCTTC
CASSVGRLHSYNEQFF
>TRBJ2-3|TRBV13|TRBD1|once
TGTGCCAGCAGCGGGACAGGGTATACAGATACGCAGTATTTT
CASSGTGYTDTQYF
>TRBJ1-5|TRBV2|-|-
TGTGCCAGCAGTCCCAACGGGGGTGGTCAGCCCCAGCATTTT
CASSPNGGGQPQHF
>TRBJ2-7|TRBV19|-|-
TGTGCCAGTAGTATAGATCTAGGACGGCGCACCTACGAGCAGTACTTC
CASSIDLGRRTYEQYF
>TRBJ1-1|TRBV11-3|-|-
TGTGCCAGCGGGTCCGGCACTGAAGCTTTCTTT
CASGSGTEAFF
>TRBJ1-5|TRBV11-2|-|-
TGTGCCAGCAGCTTAGGCGGCAGTCCCAATCAGCCCCAGCATTTT
CASSLGGSPNQPQHF
>TRBJ1-1|TRBV5-8|TRBD1|-
TGTGCCAGCAGCCACGGGACAGGGGCGAACACTGAAGCTTTCTTT
CASSHGTGANTEAFF
>TRBJ1-1|TRBV5-4|-|-
TGTGCCAGCAGCGACCAGGGGTCGCCGTACACTGAAGCTTTCTTT
CASSDQGSPYTEAFF
>TRBJ2-3|TRBV5-1|TRBD2|-
TGCGCCAGCAGCTTCAGCGGGGAGAGGTTCGTAAATACGCAGTATTTT
CASSFSGERFVNTQYF
>TRBJ1-1|TRBV11-2|TRBD1|-
TGTGCCAGCAGCCTGGACAGGGTGGAGGCTTTCTTT
CASSLDRVEAFF
>TRBJ1-2|TRBV5-1|TRBD1|-
TGCGCCAGCAGCGTAGTACAGGGGGCTGGCTACACCTTC
CASSVVQGAGYTF